This T cell receptor (beta chain) was captured by sequencing in a study of T cell responses to AZD1222 COVID-19 vaccine. Findings and limits, study-wide: Donors, mostly white British, included more females; clonal diversity was possibly underestimated. Among AZD1222 vaccinees, only six were seropositive at baseline.

To note about this clone: Its antigen is unidentified.

The method was immunoSEQ multiplex PCR; TCRdb's version includes in-frame clones alone and lacks a portion of them. The data show under 150,000 clones, with approximately 90% seen just once and about 1.1% held by the top ten. CDR3 length: 14 amino acids. Trimming stripped 4 bases from V and 6 bases from J, with 10 bases between. CDR1 and CDR2 (germline): LGHDT, YNNKEL (reference sequence). V gene TRBV3-1 (or the pseudogene TRBV3-2) combines with J gene TRBJ1-6; D remains ambiguous. The source was peripheral blood, collected on day 0 of AZD1222 vaccination. This clonotype was sampled from an adult in good health. This chain's CDR3 is CASSRSWGNSPLHF. DNA of the CDR3: TGTGCCAGCAGCCGGTCGTGGGGTAATTCACCCCTCCACTTT.